This T cell receptor beta chain was documented in a study of beta chain features in type 1 diabetes. About the study: Healthy donors and patients showed comparable age, gender and cell yields.

By way of CD45RO/CCR7/CD25/CD127/CD95/CD27, the CD4+ regulatory, stem cell-like memory, central memory and naive cells were sorted. Study observations and caveats: Shorter templates may be favored by PCR, equally so in patients and controls. An over-representation of cells with high TCR expression could result from cDNA sequencing.

Isolated RNA was reverse transcribed in full, so expressed TCRB transcripts were sequenced. Clones were read by immunoSEQ multiplex PCR, and TCRdb kept only the in-frame ones, dropping some. The data show 150,000 to 190,000 clones, over 8.5% seen once. A few counts support this clone. Antigen unknown. This TCR was recovered from a man aged 18 to 30 in good health. The specimen sequenced was central memory CD4+ T cells from blood.

CDR3 DNA sequence: TGTGCCAGCAGCATGCTAGCGGGAGGACGCAATGAGCAGTTCTTC. Translation: CASSMLAGGRNEQFF. V gene TRBV7-2 combines with J gene TRBJ2-1; 11 nucleotides agree with TRBD2. Per the germline V gene, CDR1 is SGHTA and CDR2 is FQGNSA. V was clipped by 5 bases and J by 6 bases; unmatched bases: 6. This CDR3 is 15 amino acids long.